One and the same sample provided the 5 T cell receptor beta chains below, sequenced in a study of identical twins. TCRdb reanalysed the 5' RACE reads using MiXCR and keeps one entry per CDR3 protein. The sample yields around 490,000 distinct CDR3 sequences, approximately 20% seen once. The sample was also reused in another study, on yellow fever vaccine responses in identical twins.

Material for sequencing was CD4+ T cells sorted from blood. The origin of the receptors is a woman younger than 30 in good health.

This clonotype was seen more than once but under ten times. The V call is TRBV6-5, the J call TRBJ1-6; tentative D call: TRBD1 (6 bases). Germline CDR1 MNHEY, CDR2 SVGAGI. The CDR3 sequence is 16 residues long. V lost 0 bases, J lost 6 bases, and 12 bases lay in between. This CDR3 reads CASSYSGRGGNSPLHF. The CDR3 coding sequence is TGTGCCAGCAGTTACTCAGGCAGGGGCGGTAATTCACCCCTCCACTTT.

A few counts support this clonotype. The rearrangement uses TRBV25-1 and TRBJ2-1; 14 positions agree with TRBD2. CDR1 and CDR2 from the germline V gene are MGHDK and SYGVNS. The CDR3 spans 16 residues. J gave up 9 bases and V 0 bases, and 4 bases lay outside the gene matches. CDR3 protein: CASSEYGTSGSPEQFF. The CDR3 DNA sequence: TGTGCCAGCAGTGAATATGGGACTAGCGGGAGCCCTGAGCAGTTCTTC. The whole variable domain, filled in from reference TRBV25-1 and TRBJ2-1, reads EADIYQTPRYLVIGTGKKITLECSQTMGHDKMYWYQQDPGMELHLIHYSYGVNSTEKGDLSSESTVSRIRTEHFPLTLESARPSHTSQYLCASSEYGTSGSPEQFFGPGTRLTVL.

This clonotype has a handful of counts. The genes are TRBV27 and TRBJ1-2; D perhaps matches TRBD1 (5 bases). The CDR3 extends over 13 amino acids. Germline V gene sequence: CDR1 MNHEY, CDR2 SMNVEV (reference sequence). Deletions cut 2 bases from V and 5 bases from J, with 9 bases between. This CDR3 reads CASSLGGRYGYTF. CDR3 DNA: TGTGCCAGCAGTTTAGGGGGAAGGTATGGCTACACCTTC.

Written as DNA, the CDR3 is TGTGCCAGCAGCCATGGCGCGAACCAGTACTTC. It encodes CASSHGANQYF. The chain uses TRBV3-1 and TRBJ2-4; D uncertain. The germline V gene encodes CDR1 LGHDT and CDR2 YNNKEL (reference sequence). The V end lost 3 bases, the J end lost 13 bases, and 10 bases lay between the germline ends. CDR3 length: 11 amino acids.

This chain joins TRBV13 and TRBJ2-3, with D tentatively TRBD2 (6 bases). The germline V and J ends were trimmed by 2 bases and 4 bases, with 19 bases remaining between them. This CDR3 is 17 amino acids long. Germline V gene lookup returns CDR1 PRHDT and CDR2 FYEKMQ (reference sequence). In DNA, the CDR3 is TGTGCCAGCAGCTTACGGGTTGAGGAGGGCCGGGCAGATACGCAGTATTTT. Translated: CASSLRVEEGRADTQYF.